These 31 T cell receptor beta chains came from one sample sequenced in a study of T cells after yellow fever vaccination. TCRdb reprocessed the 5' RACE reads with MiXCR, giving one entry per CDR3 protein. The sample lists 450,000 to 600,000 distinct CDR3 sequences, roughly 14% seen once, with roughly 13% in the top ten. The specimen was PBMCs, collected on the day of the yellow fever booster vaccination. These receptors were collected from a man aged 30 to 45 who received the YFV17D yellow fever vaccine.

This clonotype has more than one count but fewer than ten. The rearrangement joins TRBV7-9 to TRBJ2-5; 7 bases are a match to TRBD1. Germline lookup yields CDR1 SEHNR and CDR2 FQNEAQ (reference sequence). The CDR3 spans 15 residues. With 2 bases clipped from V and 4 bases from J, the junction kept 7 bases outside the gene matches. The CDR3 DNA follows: TGTGCCAGCAGCTTAAGGTCACAGGGGACAGAGACCCAGTACTTC. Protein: CASSLRSQGTETQYF.

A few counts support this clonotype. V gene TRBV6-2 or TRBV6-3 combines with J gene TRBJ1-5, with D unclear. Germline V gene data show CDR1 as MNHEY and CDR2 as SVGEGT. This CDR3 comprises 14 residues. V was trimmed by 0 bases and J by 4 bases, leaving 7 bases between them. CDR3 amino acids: CASSYSPGNQPQHF. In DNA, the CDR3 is TGTGCCAGCAGTTACTCTCCCGGGAATCAGCCCCAGCATTTT.

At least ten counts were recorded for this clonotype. In nucleotides, the CDR3 is TGTGCCAGCTGTGGGGGGAACCAAGAGACCCAGTACTTC. Amino acid sequence: CASCGGNQETQYF. V gene TRBV5-6 combines with J gene TRBJ2-5, with D perhaps TRBD2 (6 bases). V was shortened by 7 bases and J by 0 bases, with 10 bases between the two germline ends. CDR3 length equals 13 residues. CDR1 and CDR2 (germline): SGHDT, YYEEEE.

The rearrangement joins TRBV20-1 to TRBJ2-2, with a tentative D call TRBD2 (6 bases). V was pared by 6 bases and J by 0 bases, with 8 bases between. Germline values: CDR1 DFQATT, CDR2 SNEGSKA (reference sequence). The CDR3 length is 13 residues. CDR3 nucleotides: TGCAGTGCAGCGGGCCCGAACACCGGGGAGCTGTTTTTT. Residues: CSAAGPNTGELFF.

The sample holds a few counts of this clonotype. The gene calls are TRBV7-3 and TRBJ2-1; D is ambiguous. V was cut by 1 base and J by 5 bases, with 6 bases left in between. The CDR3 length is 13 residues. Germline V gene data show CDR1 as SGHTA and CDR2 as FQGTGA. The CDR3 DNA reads TGTGCCAGCAGCTTAATTCCTAACAATGAGCAGTTCTTC. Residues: CASSLIPNNEQFF. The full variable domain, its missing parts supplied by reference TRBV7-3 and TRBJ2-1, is GAGVSQTPSNKVTEKGKYVELRCDPISGHTALYWYRQSLGQGPEFLIYFQGTGAADDSGLPNDRFFAVRPEGSVSTLKIQRTERGDSAVYLCASSLIPNNEQFFGPGTRLTVL.

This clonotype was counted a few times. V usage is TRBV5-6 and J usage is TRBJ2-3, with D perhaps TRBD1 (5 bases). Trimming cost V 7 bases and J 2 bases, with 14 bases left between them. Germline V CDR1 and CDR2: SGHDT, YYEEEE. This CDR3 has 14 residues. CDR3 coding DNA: TGTGCCAGCGTGAGACAGTTGTTCACAGATACGCAGTATTTT. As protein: CASVRQLFTDTQYF.

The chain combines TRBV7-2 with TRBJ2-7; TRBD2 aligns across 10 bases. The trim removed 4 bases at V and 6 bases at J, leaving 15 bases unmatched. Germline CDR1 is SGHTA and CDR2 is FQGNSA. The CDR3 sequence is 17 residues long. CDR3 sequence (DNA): TGTGCCAGCAGCTCCGAGAGGGGTAGCGGGAGGAGGTCCGAGCAGTACTTC. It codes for CASSSERGSGRRSEQYF.

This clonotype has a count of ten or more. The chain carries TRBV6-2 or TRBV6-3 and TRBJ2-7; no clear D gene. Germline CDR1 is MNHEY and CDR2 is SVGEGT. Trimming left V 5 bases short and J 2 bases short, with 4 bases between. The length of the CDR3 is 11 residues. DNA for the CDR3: TGTGCCAGCAGTGACCCCTACGAGCAGTACTTC. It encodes CASSDPYEQYF.

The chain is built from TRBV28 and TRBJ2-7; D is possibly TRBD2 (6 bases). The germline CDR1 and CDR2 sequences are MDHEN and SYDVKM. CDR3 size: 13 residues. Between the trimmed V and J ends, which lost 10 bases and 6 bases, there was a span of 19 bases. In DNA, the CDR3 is TGTGCCACGACGATTGGAGGGCCCCTCGAGCAGTACTTC. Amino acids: CATTIGGPLEQYF. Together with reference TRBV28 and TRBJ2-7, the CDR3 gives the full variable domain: DVKVTQSSRYLVKRTGEKVFLECVQDMDHENMFWYRQDPGLGLRLIYFSYDVKMKEKGDIPEGYSVSREKKERFSLILESASTNQTSMYLCATTIGGPLEQYFGPGTRLTVT.

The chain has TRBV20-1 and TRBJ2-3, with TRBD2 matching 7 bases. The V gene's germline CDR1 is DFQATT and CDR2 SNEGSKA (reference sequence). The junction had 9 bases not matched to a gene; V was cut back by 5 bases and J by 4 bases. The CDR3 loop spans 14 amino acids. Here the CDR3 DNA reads TGCAGTGCTTCCCGGGGGGTAGCTGCAGATACGCAGTATTTT. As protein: CSASRGVAADTQYF.

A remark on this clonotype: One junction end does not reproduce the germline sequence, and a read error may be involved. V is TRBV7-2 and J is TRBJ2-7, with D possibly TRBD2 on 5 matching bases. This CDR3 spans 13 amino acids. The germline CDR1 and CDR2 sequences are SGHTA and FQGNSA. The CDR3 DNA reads TGTGCCAGCAGCTTAGTTCAGGCGAGGGAGCAGTGCTTC. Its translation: CASSLVQAREQCF. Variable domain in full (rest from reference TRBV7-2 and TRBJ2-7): GAGVSQSPSNKVTEKGKDVELRCDPISGHTALYWYRQSLGQGLEFLIYFQGNSAPDKSGLPSDRFSAERTGGSVSTLTIQRTQQEDSAVYLCASSLVQAREQCFGPGTRLTVT.

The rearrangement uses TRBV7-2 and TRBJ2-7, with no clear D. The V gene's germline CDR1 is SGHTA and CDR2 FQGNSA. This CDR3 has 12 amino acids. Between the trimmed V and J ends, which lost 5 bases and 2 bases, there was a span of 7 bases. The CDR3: CASSVPPYEQYF. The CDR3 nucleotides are TGTGCCAGCAGCGTTCCCCCCTACGAGCAGTACTTC. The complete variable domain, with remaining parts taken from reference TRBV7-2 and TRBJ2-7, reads GAGVSQSPSNKVTEKGKDVELRCDPISGHTALYWYRQSLGQGLEFLIYFQGNSAPDKSGLPSDRFSAERTGGSVSTLTIQRTQQEDSAVYLCASSVPPYEQYFGPGTRLTVT.

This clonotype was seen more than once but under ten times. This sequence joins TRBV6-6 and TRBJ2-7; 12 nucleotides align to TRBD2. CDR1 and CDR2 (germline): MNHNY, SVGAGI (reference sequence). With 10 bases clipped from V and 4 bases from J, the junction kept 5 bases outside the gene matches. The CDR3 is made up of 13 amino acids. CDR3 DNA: TGTGCCATTAGGACTAGCGGGAATTACGAGCAGTACTTC. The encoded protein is CAIRTSGNYEQYF.

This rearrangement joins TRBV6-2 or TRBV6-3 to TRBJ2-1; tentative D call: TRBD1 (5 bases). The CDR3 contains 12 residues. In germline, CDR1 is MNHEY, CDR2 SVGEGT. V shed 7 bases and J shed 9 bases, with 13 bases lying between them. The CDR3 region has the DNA TGTGCCAGCAACGTAGGGGTTGCTGAGCAGTTCTTC. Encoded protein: CASNVGVAEQFF.

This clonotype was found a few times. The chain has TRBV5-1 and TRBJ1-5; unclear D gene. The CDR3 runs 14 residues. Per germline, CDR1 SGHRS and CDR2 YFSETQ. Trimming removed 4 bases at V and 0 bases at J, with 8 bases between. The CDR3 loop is CASSEDGSNQPQHF. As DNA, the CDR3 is TGCGCCAGCAGCGAGGACGGTAGCAATCAGCCCCAGCATTTT.

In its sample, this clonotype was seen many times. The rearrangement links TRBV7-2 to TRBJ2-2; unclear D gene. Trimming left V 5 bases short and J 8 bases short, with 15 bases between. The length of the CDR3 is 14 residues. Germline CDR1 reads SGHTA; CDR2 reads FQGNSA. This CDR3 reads CASSRASLGGELFF. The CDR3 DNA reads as TGTGCCAGCAGCCGAGCGAGCCTCGGAGGGGAGCTGTTTTTT. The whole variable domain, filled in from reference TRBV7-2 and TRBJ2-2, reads GAGVSQSPSNKVTEKGKDVELRCDPISGHTALYWYRQSLGQGLEFLIYFQGNSAPDKSGLPSDRFSAERTGGSVSTLTIQRTQQEDSAVYLCASSRASLGGELFFGEGSRLTVL.

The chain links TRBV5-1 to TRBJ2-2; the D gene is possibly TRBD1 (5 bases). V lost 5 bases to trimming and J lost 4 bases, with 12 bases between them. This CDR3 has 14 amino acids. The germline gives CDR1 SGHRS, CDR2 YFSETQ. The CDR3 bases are TGCGCCAGCAGTTTCGACAGTGCCACCGGGGAGCTGTTTTTT. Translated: CASSFDSATGELFF.

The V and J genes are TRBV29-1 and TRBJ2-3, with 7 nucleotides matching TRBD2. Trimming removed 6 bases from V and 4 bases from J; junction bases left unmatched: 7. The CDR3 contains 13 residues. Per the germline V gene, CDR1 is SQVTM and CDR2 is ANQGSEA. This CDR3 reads CSVTRLAADTQYF. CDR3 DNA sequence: TGCAGCGTCACGAGACTAGCCGCAGATACGCAGTATTTT.

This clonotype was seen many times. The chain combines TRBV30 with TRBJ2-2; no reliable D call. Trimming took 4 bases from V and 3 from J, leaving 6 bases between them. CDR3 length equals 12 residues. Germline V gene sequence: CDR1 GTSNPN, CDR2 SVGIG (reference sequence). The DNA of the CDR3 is TGTGCCTGGACTTGGGACACCGGGGAGCTGTTTTTT. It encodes CAWTWDTGELFF.

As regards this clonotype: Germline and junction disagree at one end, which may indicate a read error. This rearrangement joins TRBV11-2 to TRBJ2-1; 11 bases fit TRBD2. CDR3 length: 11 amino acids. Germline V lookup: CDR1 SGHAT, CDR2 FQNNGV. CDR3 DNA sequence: TGTGCCAGCAGCTTAGGGGGACTAGCGGACTTC. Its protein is CASSLGGLADF. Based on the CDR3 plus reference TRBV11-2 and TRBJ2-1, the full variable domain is EAGVAQSPRYKIIEKRQSVAFWCNPISGHATLYWYQQILGQGPKLLIQFQNNGVVDDSQLPKDRFSAERLKGVDSTLKIQPAKLEDSAVYLCASSLGGLADFGPGTRLTVL.

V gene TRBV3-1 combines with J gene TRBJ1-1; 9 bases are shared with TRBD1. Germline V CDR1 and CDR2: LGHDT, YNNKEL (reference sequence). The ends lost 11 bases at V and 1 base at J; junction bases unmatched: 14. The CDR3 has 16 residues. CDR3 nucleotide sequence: TGTGCCTCCTCCGGTTTATCGGGACAGGGGAACACTGAAGCTTTCTTT. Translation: CASSGLSGQGNTEAFF.

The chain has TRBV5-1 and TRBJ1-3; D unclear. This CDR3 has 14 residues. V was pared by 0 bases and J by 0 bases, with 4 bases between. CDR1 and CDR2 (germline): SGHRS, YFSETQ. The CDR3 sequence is CASSLEASGNTIYF. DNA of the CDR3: TGCGCCAGCAGCTTGGAGGCCTCTGGAAACACCATATATTTT.

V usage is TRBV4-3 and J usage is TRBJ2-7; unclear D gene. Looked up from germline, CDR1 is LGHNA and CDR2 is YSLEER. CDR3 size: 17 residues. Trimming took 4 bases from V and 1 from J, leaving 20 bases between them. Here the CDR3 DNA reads TGCGCCAGCAGCCTCGAGACCCAGCGCACGGTATCCTACGAGCAGTACTTC. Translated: CASSLETQRTVSYEQYF.

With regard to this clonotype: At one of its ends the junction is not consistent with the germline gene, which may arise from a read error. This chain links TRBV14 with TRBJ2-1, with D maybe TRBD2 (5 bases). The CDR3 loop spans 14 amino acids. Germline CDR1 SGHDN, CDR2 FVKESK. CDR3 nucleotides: TGTGCCAGCAGCCAAGAACCTAGCTACAATGGGCAGTTCTTC. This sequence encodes CASSQEPSYNGQFF.

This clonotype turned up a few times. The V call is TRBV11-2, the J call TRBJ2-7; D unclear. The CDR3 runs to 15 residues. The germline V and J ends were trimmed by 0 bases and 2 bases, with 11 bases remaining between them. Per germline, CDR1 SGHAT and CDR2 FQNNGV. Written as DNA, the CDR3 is TGTGCCAGCAGCTTAGACTCCGGAAAGCCCTACGAGCAGTACTTC. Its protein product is CASSLDSGKPYEQYF.

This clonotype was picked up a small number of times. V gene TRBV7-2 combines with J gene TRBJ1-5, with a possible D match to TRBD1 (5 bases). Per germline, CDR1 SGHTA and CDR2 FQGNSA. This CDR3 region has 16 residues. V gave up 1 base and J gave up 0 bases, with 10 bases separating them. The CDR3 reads CASSLGGGGSNQPQHF. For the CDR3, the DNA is TGTGCCAGCAGCTTAGGCGGGGGTGGTAGCAATCAGCCCCAGCATTTT.

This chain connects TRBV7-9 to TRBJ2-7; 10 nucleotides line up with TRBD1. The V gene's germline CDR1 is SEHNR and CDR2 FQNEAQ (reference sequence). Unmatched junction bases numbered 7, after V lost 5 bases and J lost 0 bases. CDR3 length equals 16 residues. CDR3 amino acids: CASSGSRDRGSYEQYF. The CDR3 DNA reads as TGTGCCAGCAGCGGAAGCCGGGACAGGGGCTCCTACGAGCAGTACTTC. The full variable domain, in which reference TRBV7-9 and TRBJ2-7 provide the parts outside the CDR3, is DTGVSQNPRHKITKRGQNVTFRCDPISEHNRLYWYRQTLGQGPEFLTYFQNEAQLEKSRLLSDRFSAERPKGSFSTLEIQRTEQGDSAMYLCASSGSRDRGSYEQYFGPGTRLTVT.

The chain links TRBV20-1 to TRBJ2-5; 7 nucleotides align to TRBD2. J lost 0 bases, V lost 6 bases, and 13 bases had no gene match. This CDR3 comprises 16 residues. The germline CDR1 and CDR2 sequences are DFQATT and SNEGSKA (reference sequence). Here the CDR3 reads CSAVRPLASDQETQYF. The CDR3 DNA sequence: TGCAGTGCCGTCCGCCCACTAGCGTCAGACCAAGAGACCCAGTACTTC.

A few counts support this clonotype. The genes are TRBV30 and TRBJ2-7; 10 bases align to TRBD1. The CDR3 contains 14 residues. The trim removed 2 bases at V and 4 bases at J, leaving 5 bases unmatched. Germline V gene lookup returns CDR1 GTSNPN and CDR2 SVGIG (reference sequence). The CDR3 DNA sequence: TGTGCCTGGAGTAAGACAGGGGGCGCGTACGAGCAGTACTTC. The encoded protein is CAWSKTGGAYEQYF.

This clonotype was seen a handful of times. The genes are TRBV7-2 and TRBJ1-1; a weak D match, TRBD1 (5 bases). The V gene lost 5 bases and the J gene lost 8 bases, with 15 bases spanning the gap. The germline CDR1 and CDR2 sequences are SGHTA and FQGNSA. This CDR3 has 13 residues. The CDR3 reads CASSTGHLGEAFF. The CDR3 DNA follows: TGTGCCAGCAGCACAGGACATCTCGGAGAAGCTTTCTTT.

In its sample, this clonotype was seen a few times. The CDR3: CASSSNALFFF. The CDR3 DNA sequence: TGTGCCAGCAGTTCGAATGCACTATTTTTCTTC. This chain joins TRBV7-9 and TRBJ2-1; D gene unclear. CDR1 is SEHNR and CDR2 is FQNEAQ in the germline V gene (reference sequence). Trimming shortened V by 6 bases and J by 16 bases, and 16 bases separated the two germline ends. The length of the CDR3 is 11 residues.